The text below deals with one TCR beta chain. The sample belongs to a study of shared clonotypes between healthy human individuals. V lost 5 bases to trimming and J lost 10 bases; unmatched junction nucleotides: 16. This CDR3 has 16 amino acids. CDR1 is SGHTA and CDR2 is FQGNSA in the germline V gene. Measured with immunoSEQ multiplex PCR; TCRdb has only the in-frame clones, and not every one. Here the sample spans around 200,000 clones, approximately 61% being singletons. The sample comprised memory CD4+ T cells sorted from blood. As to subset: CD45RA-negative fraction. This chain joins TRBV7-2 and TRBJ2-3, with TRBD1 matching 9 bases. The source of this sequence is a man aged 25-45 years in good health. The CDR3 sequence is CASSPDGTGLLRAQYF. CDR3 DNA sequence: TGTGCCAGCAGCCCGGATGGGACAGGGCTCCTAAGAGCGCAGTATTTT.